The entry that follows covers one T cell receptor (beta chain) sequence. The CDR3 is 16 amino acids. Trimming removed 3 bases at V and 1 base at J, with 15 bases between. The germline V gene has CDR1 ENHRY and CDR2 SYGVKD. Authors' methods: The assay estimated nucleated cells by amplifying reference gene primers. Data came from immunoSEQ multiplex PCR; TCRdb stores just in-frame clones and leaves some out. V and J calls and clone size are those listed in that table; D and trimming were worked out from the DNA. The repertoire holds over 200,000 clones, with more than 85% as singletons. These data are taken from a study of blood T cell repertoires in COVID-19. Study background: The samples span acute and convalescent COVID-19 from the United States, Italy and Spain.

Sample: peripheral blood. The chain employs TRBV10-3 and TRBJ1-1, with D hard to call. The clonotype was recovered from a man between 35 and 55 years old with active or convalescent COVID-19. As DNA, the CDR3 is TGTGCCATCAGTGATCAACCTGACAAGGAGAACACTGAAGCTTTCTTT. Amino acid sequence: CAISDQPDKENTEAFF.